These 22 T cell receptor beta chains came from one sample sequenced in a study of CD8 T cells in ankylosing spondylitis. No antigen is known for these receptors. TCRdb reprocessed the 5' RACE reads via MiXCR and lists one record per CDR3 protein. Here the sample spans over 400,000 distinct CDR3 sequences, roughly 27% being singletons. Study conclusions and caveats: Ankylosing spondylitis blood seemed to carry a telltale TCR beta motif made of fewer than ten highly homologous variants.

The sequenced sample was blood, either unsorted or a sorted T cell fraction (not recorded which). The source of these receptors is a male donor with ankylosing spondylitis.

This clonotype was detected only a few times. The V gene is TRBV12-3 or TRBV12-4, the J gene TRBJ2-2, with 7 positions matching TRBD2. The CDR3 spans 15 residues. Trimming at V came to 5 bases and at J to 4 bases, leaving 7 bases not matched to a gene. DNA of the CDR3: TGTGCCAGCAGTGGGTCGGGAGGTTCCACCGGGGAGCTGTTTTTT. This encodes CASSGSGGSTGELFF.

The chain employs TRBV7-8 and TRBJ1-2; D may be TRBD1 (5 bases). Germline V gene lookup returns CDR1 SGHVS and CDR2 FQNEAQ. The CDR3 spans 16 residues. The V and J ends lost 1 base and 7 bases respectively, with 19 bases between them. Written as DNA, the CDR3 is TGTGCCAGCAGCTTAGTAACAACAGGCACCCAGGGTGGCTACACCTTC. Translating gives CASSLVTTGTQGGYTF.

The gene calls are TRBV15 and TRBJ1-4; D perhaps matches TRBD1 (5 bases). Germline V lookup: CDR1 LNHNV, CDR2 YYDKDF (reference sequence). The V and J ends lost 1 base and 6 bases respectively, with 12 bases between them. This CDR3 comprises 15 residues. CDR3 residues: CATSRAPVGDEKLFF. For the CDR3, the DNA is TGTGCCACCAGCAGAGCGCCCGTGGGGGATGAAAAACTGTTTTTT.

This rearrangement joins TRBV6-1 to TRBJ2-2, with 9 bases lining up with TRBD1. With V trimmed by 8 bases and J by 0 bases, 10 bases remained unmatched. There are 17 residues in the CDR3. In germline, CDR1 is MNHNS, CDR2 SASEGT. The CDR3 nucleotides read TGTGCCAGCTGCTGGACAGGGGCGCCATCGAACACCGGGGAGCTGTTTTTT. The encoded protein is CASCWTGAPSNTGELFF.

This clonotype has a handful of counts. J is TRBJ1-2 and V is TRBV5-1; 7 nucleotides agree with TRBD1. The CDR3 has 14 residues. With 4 bases clipped from V and 3 bases from J, the junction kept 6 bases outside the gene matches. Germline V CDR1 and CDR2: SGHRS, YFSETQ. This CDR3 is CASSLQGDDYGYTF. The CDR3 DNA is TGCGCCAGCAGCCTCCAGGGGGACGACTATGGCTACACCTTC.

This clonotype has more than one count but fewer than ten. The chain uses TRBV10-3 and TRBJ2-5; D remains unclear. CDR3 size: 13 residues. Trimming stripped 2 bases from V and 0 bases from J, with 4 bases between. From germline, CDR1 is ENHRY and CDR2 SYGVKD. This chain's CDR3 is CAISEPYQETQYF. The CDR3, as DNA: TGTGCCATCAGTGAGCCCTACCAAGAGACCCAGTACTTC.

The chain recombines TRBV25-1 with TRBJ2-3; weak D call: TRBD1 (6 bases). The length of the CDR3 is 13 residues. Trimming took 4 bases from V and 5 from J, leaving 10 bases between them. The germline V gene has CDR1 MGHDK and CDR2 SYGVNS. The CDR3 region has the DNA TGTGCCAGCAGTGGACAGGCAGGAGATACGCAGTATTTT. The encoded protein is CASSGQAGDTQYF.

The chain uses TRBV15 and TRBJ1-5; D gene unclear. Germline loops: CDR1 LNHNV, CDR2 YYDKDF (reference sequence). V was pared by 0 bases and J by 6 bases, with 12 bases between. CDR3 size: 15 residues. The CDR3 loop reads CATSRDSSIGQPQHF. In nucleotides, the CDR3 is TGTGCCACCAGCAGAGATAGTTCTATCGGTCAGCCCCAGCATTTT.

This chain links TRBV6-5 with TRBJ2-1, with D perhaps TRBD2 (6 bases). Trimming left V 0 bases short and J 9 bases short, with 15 bases between. From germline, CDR1 is MNHEY and CDR2 SVGAGI. CDR3 length equals 15 residues. The CDR3 sequence: CASSYSGGRTGEQFF. CDR3 nucleotides: TGTGCCAGCAGTTACTCAGGTGGGAGGACTGGTGAGCAGTTCTTC.

This clonotype was detected many times. The chain uses TRBV20-1 and TRBJ2-2, with D perhaps TRBD1 or TRBD2 (5 bases each). Germline V gene sequence: CDR1 DFQATT, CDR2 SNEGSKA (reference sequence). CDR3 size: 16 residues. Trimming removed 0 bases from V and 4 bases from J, with 15 bases in between. The CDR3: CSAREGVPRGTGELFF. CDR3 bases: TGCAGTGCTAGAGAGGGGGTCCCGAGGGGCACCGGGGAGCTGTTTTTT.

This clonotype was seen repeatedly, ten times or more. The gene calls are TRBV24-1 and TRBJ1-1; D remains unclear. The germline gives CDR1 KGHDR, CDR2 SFDVKD. V lost 4 bases and J 5 bases, leaving 10 bases between the germline ends. The CDR3 is made up of 13 amino acids. The CDR3 here is CATSDPTGTEAFF. In nucleotides, the CDR3 is TGTGCCACCAGTGACCCGACGGGAACTGAAGCTTTCTTT.

This clonotype was seen a handful of times. This chain uses TRBV20-1 with TRBJ2-5, with 7 bases that match TRBD1. The germline V gene has CDR1 DFQATT and CDR2 SNEGSKA (reference sequence). CDR3 length: 11 amino acids. CDR3 DNA sequence: TGCAGAGGGGGCAGGGGAGAGACCCAGTACTTC. Protein product: CRGGRGETQYF.

This clonotype showed up many times. The genes are TRBV4-1 and TRBJ2-1; no reliable D call. V was cut by 6 bases and J by 0 bases, with 15 bases left in between. Per germline, CDR1 MGHRA and CDR2 YSYEKL. The CDR3 has 16 amino acids. The DNA for the CDR3 is TGCGCCAGCAGGCAACCTGACTTGAGCTCCTACAATGAGCAGTTCTTC. Protein: CASRQPDLSSYNEQFF.

V is TRBV7-9 and J is TRBJ2-1; TRBD1 is a possible D gene (5 bases). The CDR3 is 15 amino acids. V lost 10 bases to trimming and J lost 2 bases, with 18 bases between them. From germline, CDR1 is SEHNR and CDR2 FQNEAQ (reference sequence). The CDR3: CATVFLDNTYNEQFF. CDR3 sequence (DNA): TGTGCCACCGTATTCCTGGACAACACCTACAATGAGCAGTTCTTC. The complete variable domain, with remaining parts taken from reference TRBV7-9 and TRBJ2-1, reads DTGVSQNPRHKITKRGQNVTFRCDPISEHNRLYWYRQTLGQGPEFLTYFQNEAQLEKSRLLSDRFSAERPKGSFSTLEIQRTEQGDSAMYLCATVFLDNTYNEQFFGPGTRLTVL.

A few counts support this clonotype. V is TRBV25-1 and J is TRBJ2-1, with 7 bases lining up with TRBD2. The CDR3 contains 14 residues. With V trimmed by 7 bases and J by 2 bases, 5 bases remained unmatched. CDR1 is MGHDK and CDR2 is SYGVNS in the germline V gene. The CDR3 nucleotides are TGTGCCAGCACAGGACTAGGTGCCTACAATGAGCAGTTCTTC. Translated: CASTGLGAYNEQFF.

This clonotype has more than one count but fewer than ten. The rearrangement uses TRBV2 and TRBJ2-5; TRBD1 agrees at 8 bases. The germline V gene has CDR1 SNHLY and CDR2 FYNNEI. V lost 6 bases and J lost 9; bases outside the gene matches: 9. The CDR3 sequence is 13 residues long. The CDR3 here is CASSPGTGGAQYF. CDR3 in DNA: TGTGCCAGCAGCCCTGGGACAGGTGGGGCCCAGTACTTC.

J is TRBJ2-3 and V is TRBV20-1; 8 positions match TRBD2. The CDR3 runs to 14 residues. Looked up from germline, CDR1 is DFQATT and CDR2 is SNEGSKA (reference sequence). V shed 6 bases, J shed 1 base, and the junction held 6 bases outside the gene matches. CDR3 in DNA: TGCAGTGCCACAAGCGGGAGAGGCACAGATACGCAGTATTTT. Encoded protein: CSATSGRGTDTQYF.

In regard to this clonotype: A much larger clone differs by one base, so this may be a read error. The CDR3 sequence is CASSPFGEKTEAFF. CDR3 DNA sequence: TGCGCCAGCAGCCCCTTTGGGGAGAAAACTGAAGCTTTCTTT. The V gene is TRBV5-1, the J gene TRBJ1-1; D is unclear. V was pared by 4 bases and J by 5 bases, with 15 bases between. The germline V gene has CDR1 SGHRS and CDR2 YFSETQ. This CDR3 is built from 14 residues. The variable domain in full, with the rest retrieved from reference TRBV5-1 and TRBJ1-1, is KAGVTQTPRYLIKTRGQQVTLSCSPISGHRSVSWYQQTPGQGLQFLFEYFSETQRNKGNFPGRFSGRQFSNSRSEMNVSTLELGDSALYLCASSPFGEKTEAFFGQGTRLTVV.

This clonotype turned up a few times. The genes are TRBV24-1 and TRBJ1-2; D ambiguous. The V gene's germline CDR1 is KGHDR and CDR2 SFDVKD. The CDR3 totals 12 residues. V was trimmed by 4 bases and J by 7 bases, leaving 9 bases between them. CDR3 loop: CATSEAGFGYTF. In DNA form, the CDR3 reads TGTGCCACCAGTGAGGCGGGTTTTGGCTACACCTTC.

The rearrangement links TRBV5-1 to TRBJ2-1, with D possibly being TRBD2 (6 bases). V was trimmed by 2 bases and J by 9 bases, leaving 18 bases between them. The CDR3 runs to 15 residues. Germline-derived CDR1 and CDR2 are SGHRS and YFSETQ. The CDR3 DNA reads as TGCGCCAGCAGCTTAGTGGGAGGAGGTGTGGGTGAGCAGTTCTTC. Its protein product is CASSLVGGGVGEQFF.

CDR3 amino acids: CASSLETGYTDTQYF. CDR3 coding DNA: TGTGCCAGCAGCTTGGAAACCGGTTACACAGATACGCAGTATTTT. The chain links TRBV5-5 to TRBJ2-3, with D hard to call. Looked up from germline, CDR1 is SGHKS and CDR2 is YYEKEE (reference sequence). This CDR3 has 15 residues. The V end was cut by 0 bases, the J end by 2 bases, with 10 bases between.

This clonotype turned up a few times. The chain carries TRBV14 and TRBJ2-2, with 7 bases that match TRBD1. This CDR3 spans 14 amino acids. Germline trimming cut 3 bases from V and 5 bases from J; bases unmatched to any gene: 3. CDR1 is SGHDN and CDR2 is FVKESK in the germline V gene. CDR3 nucleotide sequence: TGTGCCAGCAGCCAGACAGGGCGAACCGGGGAGCTGTTTTTT. This sequence encodes CASSQTGRTGELFF.